This entry lists 21 T cell receptor beta chains sequenced from one sample in a study of cytomegalovirus exposure and HLA in healthy donors. Amplification used 60 Vbeta primers and 13 Jbeta primers. Using immunoSEQ multiplex PCR, the repertoire was profiled, and TCRdb retains in-frame clones only, with some absent. This sample yields fewer than 350,000 clones, of which roughly 89% are seen a single time; 2% to 3% belongs to the top ten. Sequences were obtained from PBMCs. These receptors were collected from a woman aged 18-35 years in good health and CMV-seronegative.

This CDR3 reads CASSITQNYGYTF. The CDR3 coding sequence is TGTGCCAGTAGTATTACACAGAACTATGGCTACACCTTC. This rearrangement joins TRBV19 to TRBJ1-2; D gene ambiguous. V dropped 3 bases and J dropped 2 bases, with 7 bases sitting between them. CDR1 is LNHDA, CDR2 SQIVND, per germline (reference sequence). The CDR3 has 13 amino acids. Full variable domain (missing parts from reference TRBV19 and TRBJ1-2): DGGITQSPKYLFRKEGQNVTLSCEQNLNHDAMYWYRQDPGQGLRLIYYSQIVNDFQKGDIAEGYSVSREKKESFPLTVTSAQKNPTAFYLCASSITQNYGYTFGSGTRLTVV.

The chain uses TRBV6-9 and TRBJ2-1; D is unresolved. Trimming removed 2 bases from V and 8 bases from J, with 7 bases in between. Germline CDR1 reads MNHGY; CDR2 reads SVAAGI. There are 12 residues in the CDR3. The CDR3, as DNA: TGTGCCAGCAGTTATCAGTTCCATGAGCAGTTCTTC. Translated, it gives CASSYQFHEQFF.

This clone was recorded a few times. The chain employs TRBV18 and TRBJ2-7, with 12 positions matching TRBD1. Germline V lookup: CDR1 KGHSH, CDR2 LQKENI. Germline trimming cut 3 bases from V and 7 bases from J; bases unmatched to any gene: 7. The CDR3 consists of 15 residues. The CDR3 sequence: CASSPTGQGAGEQYF. The CDR3 DNA is TGTGCCAGCTCACCCACGGGACAGGGGGCAGGGGAGCAGTACTTC.

J is TRBJ1-1 and V is TRBV19, with D perhaps matching TRBD1 (5 bases). The germline gives CDR1 LNHDA, CDR2 SQIVND (reference sequence). The CDR3 spans 13 residues. V lost 7 bases and J 0 bases, leaving 9 bases between the germline ends. CDR3 in DNA: TGTGCCAGTAAGGGAGGGGTGAACACTGAAGCTTTCTTT. It specifies CASKGGVNTEAFF. The whole variable domain, filled in from reference TRBV19 and TRBJ1-1, reads DGGITQSPKYLFRKEGQNVTLSCEQNLNHDAMYWYRQDPGQGLRLIYYSQIVNDFQKGDIAEGYSVSREKKESFPLTVTSAQKNPTAFYLCASKGGVNTEAFFGQGTRLTVV.

The chain recombines TRBV10-3 with TRBJ2-1; 10 nucleotides agree with TRBD1. V shed 5 bases, J shed 4 bases, and the junction held 8 bases outside the gene matches. CDR1 ENHRY and CDR2 SYGVKD come from the germline V gene. The CDR3 loop spans 16 amino acids. The CDR3 loop reads CAISTPGTGDYNEQFF. CDR3 sequence (DNA): TGTGCCATCAGTACACCCGGGACAGGGGATTACAATGAGCAGTTCTTC.

This chain joins TRBV5-6 and TRBJ1-5; possibly TRBD1 for D (6 bases). With 0 bases removed from V and 5 bases from J, the gap between germline ends came to 15 bases. This CDR3 region has 16 residues. Looked up from germline, CDR1 is SGHDT and CDR2 is YYEEEE. The CDR3: CASSLEGGGLHQPQHF. The DNA for the CDR3 is TGTGCCAGCAGCTTGGAGGGAGGGGGATTGCATCAGCCCCAGCATTTT.

This chain joins TRBV14 and TRBJ2-2, with TRBD1 as a possible D gene (5 bases). Germline CDR1 is SGHDN and CDR2 is FVKESK. The ends were cut back, 6 bases at V and 7 bases at J, with 15 bases in the middle. This CDR3 comprises 14 residues. CDR3 in amino acids: CASSPSQGYGELFF. The CDR3 nucleotides are TGTGCCAGCAGTCCTTCGCAGGGTTACGGGGAGCTGTTTTTT.

The chain employs TRBV2 and TRBJ2-1; TRBD2 aligns across 14 bases. The V gene end was trimmed by 2 bases and the J gene end by 5 bases; junction bases not matched to a gene: 14. Germline V gives CDR1 SNHLY, CDR2 FYNNEI. This CDR3 spans 20 amino acids. The CDR3 nucleotides read TGTGCCAGCAGTGAACCTGGCGGACTAGCGGGGGGAATCAGAAACAATGAGCAGTTCTTC. Translation gives CASSEPGGLAGGIRNNEQFF.

This chain joins TRBV2 and TRBJ2-7; D gene uncertain. The CDR3 consists of 14 residues. The germline V and J ends were trimmed by 7 bases and 0 bases, with 13 bases remaining between them. Germline CDR1 is SNHLY and CDR2 is FYNNEI. In nucleotides, the CDR3 is TGTGCCAGCATGGTAGAAGAAGTCTCCTACGAGCAGTACTTC. Its protein product is CASMVEEVSYEQYF.

The gene calls are TRBV7-8 and TRBJ1-2; tentatively, D is TRBD1 (6 bases). In germline, CDR1 is SGHVS, CDR2 FQNEAQ. The CDR3 is 17 residues long. V lost 5 bases, J lost 1 base, and 20 bases lay in between. DNA of the CDR3: TGTGCCAGCAGCCTCACGGAGCAGGGGAGCGGTAACTATGGCTACACCTTC. Its translation is CASSLTEQGSGNYGYTF.

The chain joins TRBV7-9 to TRBJ2-7, with TRBD2 matching 13 bases. Trimming removed 0 bases from V and 2 bases from J; junction bases left unmatched: 1. This CDR3 has 16 amino acids. CDR1 SEHNR and CDR2 FQNEAQ come from the germline V gene (reference sequence). This CDR3 reads CASSLAGTSGTYEQYF. Written as DNA, the CDR3 is TGTGCCAGCAGCTTAGCGGGGACTAGCGGGACCTACGAGCAGTACTTC.

The chain is built from TRBV6-5 and TRBJ2-1; 7 bases are a match to TRBD2. Germline V gives CDR1 MNHEY, CDR2 SVGAGI. The CDR3 runs 13 residues. V trimming: 5 bases; J trimming: 7 bases; junction bases outside the gene matches: 5. The CDR3 DNA sequence: TGTGCCAGCAGTGACGGGGGGAAAAATGAGCAGTTCTTC. As protein: CASSDGGKNEQFF.

The chain recombines TRBV2 with TRBJ2-7, with TRBD1 matching 7 bases. Trimming removed 5 bases from V and 3 bases from J; junction bases left unmatched: 7. The CDR3 length is 14 residues. Germline V gene data show CDR1 as SNHLY and CDR2 as FYNNEI. CDR3 in DNA: TGTGCCAGCAGTAGGACAGGTGGATTCTACGAGCAGTACTTC. It translates to CASSRTGGFYEQYF.

This chain connects TRBV12-5 to TRBJ2-5; no firm D call. Trimming stripped 0 bases from V and 2 bases from J, with 13 bases between. CDR1 is LGHNT and CDR2 is FRNRAP in the germline V gene. The CDR3 loop spans 16 amino acids. As DNA, the CDR3 is TGTGCTAGTGGTTTGGTAGCCAACAGCAGACAAGAGACCCAGTACTTC. Amino acids: CASGLVANSRQETQYF.

V is TRBV20-1 and J is TRBJ1-2; D gene ambiguous. Germline values: CDR1 DFQATT, CDR2 SNEGSKA (reference sequence). V lost 2 bases to trimming and J lost 4 bases, with 5 bases between them. The CDR3 sequence is 11 residues long. CDR3 protein: CSARLGYGYTF. The CDR3 DNA sequence: TGCAGTGCTAGACTAGGCTATGGCTACACCTTC.

This clone was picked up one time. In the same sample, other DNA sequences code for this CDR3. V usage is TRBV2 and J usage is TRBJ1-2, with D perhaps TRBD1 (5 bases). The CDR3 extends over 13 amino acids. Germline V gene data show CDR1 as SNHLY and CDR2 as FYNNEI. V shed 3 bases and J shed 4 bases, with 9 bases lying between them. CDR3 sequence: CASSEQGGYGYTF. In nucleotides, the CDR3 is TGTGCCAGCAGTGAGCAGGGAGGCTATGGCTACACCTTC.

The chain links TRBV7-9 to TRBJ2-7; 9 nucleotides line up with TRBD1. Germline values: CDR1 SEHNR, CDR2 FQNEAQ (reference sequence). The junction had 8 bases not matched to a gene; V was cut back by 5 bases and J by 0 bases. The CDR3 has 16 amino acids. CDR3 in amino acids: CASSPIWDRDSYEQYF. The CDR3 bases are TGTGCCAGCAGCCCTATTTGGGACAGGGACTCCTACGAGCAGTACTTC.

V usage is TRBV5-1 and J usage is TRBJ2-5; weak D call: TRBD1 (6 bases). The J call may be in error: the DNA end matches TRBJ2-7 better. The CDR3 is made up of 14 amino acids. Germline V lookup: CDR1 SGHRS, CDR2 YFSETQ. The CDR3 loop is CASSFGGQRYEQYF. The CDR3 DNA sequence: TGCGCCAGCAGCTTCGGAGGACAGAGGTACGAGCAGTACTTC.

A single count supports this clone. The rearrangement joins TRBV10-1 to TRBJ1-1; possibly TRBD1 for D (6 bases). The CDR3 covers 15 residues. Trimming pared 3 bases from V and 1 base from J, leaving 12 bases between. CDR1 WNHNN and CDR2 SYGVQD come from the germline V gene (reference sequence). The CDR3 here is CASSDPGQSNTEAFF. In nucleotides, the CDR3 is TGCGCCAGCAGTGACCCTGGACAGTCGAACACTGAAGCTTTCTTT.

This sequence joins TRBV7-9 and TRBJ1-4; 10 bases agree with TRBD1. V shed 6 bases and J 6 bases; nucleotides not matched to a gene: 7. Looked up from germline, CDR1 is SEHNR and CDR2 is FQNEAQ (reference sequence). The CDR3 sequence is 15 residues long. CDR3 in DNA: TGTGCCAGCAGTCATCCCGGGACAGGGGATGAAAAACTGTTTTTT. Its translation: CASSHPGTGDEKLFF.

This chain links TRBV14 with TRBJ2-1, with D unclear. Germline CDR1 reads SGHDN; CDR2 reads FVKESK. With 1 base removed from V and 0 bases from J, the gap between germline ends came to 13 bases. The CDR3 is 17 amino acids. The CDR3 DNA reads TGTGCCAGCAGCCAAGGATCTCGCGGTTCCTCCTACAATGAGCAGTTCTTC. This translates into CASSQGSRGSSYNEQFF.